The 20 T cell receptor beta chains in this list originate from one sample, sequenced in a study of blood T cell repertoires in COVID-19. The method was immunoSEQ multiplex PCR; TCRdb's version includes in-frame clones alone and lacks a portion of them. The sample holds about 44,000 clones, around three quarters seen once. What was sequenced was peripheral blood. These receptors all stem from an elderly man with acute or convalescent COVID-19.

The rearrangement links TRBV19 to TRBJ1-2; TRBD1 aligns across 7 bases. Germline CDR1 LNHDA, CDR2 SQIVND (reference sequence). The CDR3 consists of 14 residues. With V trimmed by 7 bases and J by 4 bases, 9 bases remained unmatched. The CDR3 region has the DNA TGTGCCAGTAAAACAGGGGTTTGGGGCTATGGCTACACCTTC. It encodes CASKTGVWGYGYTF.

This clone was counted between two and nine times. The rearrangement uses TRBV5-1 and TRBJ2-2, with D perhaps matching TRBD1 (6 bases). In germline, CDR1 is SGHRS, CDR2 YFSETQ. The CDR3 is 15 amino acids. The germline V and J ends were trimmed by 0 bases and 4 bases, with 10 bases remaining between them. CDR3 DNA: TGCGCCAGCAGCTTGGGGCAGGGGTCCACCGGGGAGCTGTTTTTT. It specifies CASSLGQGSTGELFF.

The V call is TRBV10-3, the J call TRBJ2-7; 9 nucleotides line up with TRBD1. The CDR3 runs 14 residues. Trimming took 6 bases from V and 2 from J; bases not matched to a gene: 5. Germline V lookup: CDR1 ENHRY, CDR2 SYGVKD. CDR3 DNA: TGTGCCATCAGGGATGGACAGGGGACCTACGAGCAGTACTTC. It translates to CAIRDGQGTYEQYF.

In this sample, this clone turned up once. The junction and the germline gene differ at one end; a read error may be behind it. The CDR3 region has the DNA TGTGCCGGCAGTCACGATACAGGGTTGGGTAGAGGTAATGAGCAGTTCTTC. It is translated as CAGSHDTGLGRGNEQFF. V and J are TRBV27 and TRBJ2-1, with D tentatively TRBD1 (6 bases). CDR3 length: 17 amino acids. The germline V gene encodes CDR1 MNHEY and CDR2 SMNVEV (reference sequence).

This sequence joins TRBV14 and TRBJ2-7, with D tentatively TRBD2 (6 bases). Trimming took 2 bases from V and 4 from J, leaving 15 bases between them. The CDR3 has 15 residues. Germline lookup yields CDR1 SGHDN and CDR2 FVKESK. The CDR3 bases are TGTGCCAGCAGCCAAACAACGGGACTTAGGTACGAGCAGTACTTC. The encoded protein is CASSQTTGLRYEQYF.

This clone was recorded once. This rearrangement joins TRBV2 to TRBJ2-1; 10 bases agree with TRBD2. Germline V lookup: CDR1 SNHLY, CDR2 FYNNEI. The ends lost 6 bases at V and 5 bases at J; junction bases unmatched: 7. The CDR3 consists of 15 residues. The CDR3 nucleotides read TGTGCCAGCAGAAAAGCGGGAGGGACCAACAATGAGCAGTTCTTC. Its protein product is CASRKAGGTNNEQFF.

This clone was counted only a few times. This chain links TRBV7-3 with TRBJ2-2, with D possibly matching TRBD1 (5 bases). This CDR3 spans 13 amino acids. Germline V gives CDR1 SGHTA, CDR2 FQGTGA. Trimming took 4 bases from V and 7 from J, leaving 10 bases between them. In DNA, the CDR3 is TGTGCCAGCAGCTACCTCAGGGACGGGGAGCTGTTTTTT. Translation: CASSYLRDGELFF.

The rearrangement uses TRBV24-1 and TRBJ2-1; 8 nucleotides match TRBD2. The CDR3 runs to 14 residues. Germline V gene data show CDR1 as KGHDR and CDR2 as SFDVKD. With 4 bases clipped from V and 8 bases from J, the junction kept 6 bases outside the gene matches. The CDR3 DNA is TGTGCCACCAGTGAGGCTAGCGGGTTGTATGAGCAGTTCTTC. Its translation: CATSEASGLYEQFF.

This chain uses TRBV3-1 (or the pseudogene TRBV3-2) with TRBJ1-2; no clear D gene. There are 15 residues in the CDR3. Trimming removed 0 bases at V and 2 bases at J, with 10 bases between. The germline V gene encodes CDR1 LGHDT and CDR2 YNNKEL (reference sequence). The CDR3 protein is CASSQEAEENYGYTF. Here the CDR3 DNA reads TGTGCCAGCAGCCAAGAGGCAGAAGAAAACTATGGCTACACCTTC.

The V gene is TRBV19, the J gene TRBJ1-5; D is unclear. Per germline, CDR1 LNHDA and CDR2 SQIVND (reference sequence). The CDR3 is 15 residues long. The V end was cut by 5 bases, the J end by 4 bases, with 15 bases between. Here the CDR3 DNA reads TGTGCCAGTAGTCAAGACACATCACCAAATCAGCCCCAGCATTTT. Amino acid sequence: CASSQDTSPNQPQHF.

V usage is TRBV5-6 and J usage is TRBJ1-3; 8 bases are shared with TRBD1. CDR1 and CDR2 (germline): SGHDT, YYEEEE. The CDR3 loop spans 15 amino acids. V lost 3 bases and J lost 3; bases outside the gene matches: 5. For the CDR3, the DNA is TGTGCCAGCAGCTCTGACAGGGGTAATGGAAACACCATATATTTT. This translates into CASSSDRGNGNTIYF. Full variable domain (rest looked up from reference TRBV5-6 and TRBJ1-3): DAGVTQSPTHLIKTRGQQVTLRCSPKSGHDTVSWYQQALGQGPQFIFQYYEEEERQRGNFPDRFSGHQFPNYSSELNVNALLLGDSALYLCASSSDRGNGNTIYFGEGSWLTVV.

V gene TRBV19 combines with J gene TRBJ2-5; possibly TRBD2 for D (5 bases). The CDR3 has 14 residues. Germline CDR1 and CDR2: LNHDA and SQIVND (reference sequence). The V and J ends lost 5 bases and 5 bases respectively, with 15 bases between them. CDR3 sequence reads: CASSLFAGMETQYF. CDR3 bases: TGTGCCAGTAGTCTCTTTGCCGGGATGGAGACCCAGTACTTC.

This clone has a single count. The V call is TRBV10-1, the J call TRBJ2-5; D might be TRBD1 (5 bases). Germline assignment: CDR1 WNHNN and CDR2 SYGVQD (reference sequence). With 1 base removed from V and 3 bases from J, the gap between germline ends came to 9 bases. The CDR3 totals 14 residues. This CDR3 reads CASSEFLGEETQYF. The CDR3 nucleotides read TGCGCCAGCAGTGAGTTTCTAGGGGAAGAGACCCAGTACTTC.

The count of this clone is one. The chain carries TRBV10-2 and TRBJ2-3, with D perhaps matching TRBD2 (5 bases). This CDR3 is 13 amino acids long. Trimming left V 3 bases short and J 9 bases short, with 13 bases between. From germline, CDR1 is WSHSY and CDR2 SAAADI. CDR3: CASSEGGLTTQYF. The CDR3 coding sequence is TGCGCCAGCAGTGAAGGAGGCCTCACAACGCAGTATTTT.

This sequence joins TRBV18 and TRBJ2-6, with 7 bases matching TRBD1. The CDR3 consists of 17 residues. V was clipped by 3 bases and J by 3 bases; unmatched bases: 8. CDR1 KGHSH and CDR2 LQKENI come from the germline V gene. The CDR3 region is CASSPSTGKLGANVLTF. CDR3 sequence (DNA): TGTGCCAGCTCACCGTCGACAGGGAAGCTTGGGGCCAACGTCCTGACTTTC.

The chain couples TRBV5-1 to TRBJ2-5, with D hard to call. Trimming pared 2 bases from V and 3 bases from J, leaving 11 bases between. The CDR3 extends over 14 amino acids. Per germline, CDR1 SGHRS and CDR2 YFSETQ. CDR3 protein: CASSFGVRKETQYF. CDR3 sequence (DNA): TGCGCCAGCAGCTTTGGAGTCAGAAAAGAGACCCAGTACTTC.

The rearrangement uses TRBV12-3 or TRBV12-4 and TRBJ2-7; D call uncertain. V lost 3 bases and J 0 bases, leaving 3 bases between the germline ends. This CDR3 is 12 amino acids long. The chain's CDR3 is CASSFYSYEQYF. For the CDR3, the DNA is TGTGCCAGCAGTTTTTACTCCTACGAGCAGTACTTC.

This clone was detected a few times. The rearrangement joins TRBV19 to TRBJ1-4, with TRBD1 matching 7 bases. Germline lookup yields CDR1 LNHDA and CDR2 SQIVND (reference sequence). This CDR3 has 15 residues. The ends lost 4 bases at V and 8 bases at J; junction bases unmatched: 10. Written as DNA, the CDR3 is TGTGCCAGTAGTACGGGGACAGCGAGATGGGAAAAACTGTTTTTT. It yields the protein CASSTGTARWEKLFF.

V gene TRBV28 combines with J gene TRBJ1-1, with D tentatively TRBD1 (6 bases). V was clipped by 5 bases and J by 2 bases, with 15 bases between them. CDR3 length equals 15 residues. Germline CDR1 and CDR2: MDHEN and SYDVKM. CDR3 nucleotides: TGTGCCAGCAGTCCTGGTGGACAGAAAAACACTGAAGCTTTCTTT. This codes for CASSPGGQKNTEAFF.

Points on this clone: Other DNA sequences of this sample code for an identical CDR3. The chain couples TRBV5-1 to TRBJ2-1; TRBD1 matches at 7 bases. The J segment lost 0 bases and the V segment lost 5 bases, leaving 5 bases of the junction unmatched. The germline CDR1 and CDR2 sequences are SGHRS and YFSETQ. The CDR3 spans 15 residues. In DNA, the CDR3 is TGCGCCAGCAGGGGACAGTTGAGCTCCTACAATGAGCAGTTCTTC. It yields the protein CASRGQLSSYNEQFF.